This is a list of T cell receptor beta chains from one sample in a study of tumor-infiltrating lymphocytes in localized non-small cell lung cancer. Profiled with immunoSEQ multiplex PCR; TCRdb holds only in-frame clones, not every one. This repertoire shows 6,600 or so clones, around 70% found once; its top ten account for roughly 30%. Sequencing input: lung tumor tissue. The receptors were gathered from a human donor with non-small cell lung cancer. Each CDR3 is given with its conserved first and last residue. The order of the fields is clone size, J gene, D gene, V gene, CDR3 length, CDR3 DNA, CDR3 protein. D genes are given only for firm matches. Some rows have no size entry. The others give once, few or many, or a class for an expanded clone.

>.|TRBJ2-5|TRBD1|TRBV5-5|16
TGTGCCAGCAGCCCTGGGACAGGGGCCTTTCAAGAGACCCAGTACTTC
CASSPGTGAFQETQYF
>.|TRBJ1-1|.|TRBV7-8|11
TGTGCCAGCAGCACGGGGGGGGGAGCTTTCTTT
CASSTGGGAFF
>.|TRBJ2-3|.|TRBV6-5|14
TGTGCCAGCAGTTACGGACTGGAGACAGATACGCAGTATTTT
CASSYGLETDTQYF
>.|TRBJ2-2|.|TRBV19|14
TGTGCCAGTAGCTATGGGCGGTGGGCCGGGGAGCTGTTTTTT
CASSYGRWAGELFF
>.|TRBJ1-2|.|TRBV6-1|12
TGTGCCAGCAGTGAAGGGAGCTATGGCTACACCTTC
CASSEGSYGYTF
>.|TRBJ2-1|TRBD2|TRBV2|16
TGTGCCAGCCTAGCTCTGACTAGCGGGGCCTACAATGAGCAGTTCTTC
CASLALTSGAYNEQFF
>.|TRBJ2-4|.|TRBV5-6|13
TGTGCCAGCAGCTTAGGGTACAAAAACATTCAGTACTTC
CASSLGYKNIQYF
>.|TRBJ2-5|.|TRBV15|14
TGTGCCACCAGCAGAGATCTGGGGCTAGAGACCCAGTACTTC
CATSRDLGLETQYF
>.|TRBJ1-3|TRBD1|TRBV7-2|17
TGTGCCAGCAGCTTAGTGACAGGGGGCGGACTGGGAAACACCATATATTTT
CASSLVTGGGLGNTIYF
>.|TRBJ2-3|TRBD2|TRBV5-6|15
TGTGCCAGCAGCCCCCGCGGGGGTGGTACAGATACGCAGTATTTT
CASSPRGGGTDTQYF
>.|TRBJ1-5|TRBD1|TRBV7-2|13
TGTGCCAGCAGCTTTCTCAGGGGGCAGCCCCAGCATTTT
CASSFLRGQPQHF
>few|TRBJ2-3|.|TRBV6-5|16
TGTGCCAGCAGTTACTCCGGAGGGGGGGGCCCAGATACGCAGTATTTT
CASSYSGGGGPDTQYF
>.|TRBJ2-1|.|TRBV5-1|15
TGCGCCAGCAGCTCAACAACACCCGGTTACAATGAGCAGTTCTTC
CASSSTTPGYNEQFF
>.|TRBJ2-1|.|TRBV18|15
TGTGCCAGCTCCAAGGGGGGGGCGGATTACAATGAGCAGTTCTTC
CASSKGGADYNEQFF
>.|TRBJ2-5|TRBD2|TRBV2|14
TGTGCCAGCACTAGGACTAGCGGGGTGGAGACCCAGTACTTC
CASTRTSGVETQYF
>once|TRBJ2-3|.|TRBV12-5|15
TGTGCTAGTGCCCCCGGACAGACTAGCACAGATACGCAGTATTTT
CASAPGQTSTDTQYF
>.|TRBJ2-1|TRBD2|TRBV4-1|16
TGCGCCAGCAGCCAGTCCCAGCGGGGAGCCTACAATGAGCAGTTCTTC
CASSQSQRGAYNEQFF
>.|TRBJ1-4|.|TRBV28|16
TGTGCCAGCAGTTTGGGTGGGGCCGGGACGAATGAAAAACTGTTTTTT
CASSLGGAGTNEKLFF
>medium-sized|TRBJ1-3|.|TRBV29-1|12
TGCAGCGCCTCCGGACAGCGGAACACCATATATTTT
CSASGQRNTIYF
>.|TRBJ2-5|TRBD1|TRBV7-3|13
TGTGCCAGCAGCTACGACAGGGAAGAGACCCAGTACTTC
CASSYDREETQYF
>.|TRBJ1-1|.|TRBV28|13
TGTGCCAGCAGCGGCCCGAGCCGGAACGAAGCTTTCTTT
CASSGPSRNEAFF
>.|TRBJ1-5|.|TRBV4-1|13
TGCGCCAGCAGCCAAGGGAACGTATCGCCCCAGCATTTT
CASSQGNVSPQHF
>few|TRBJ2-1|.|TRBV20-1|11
TGCAGTGGTCCGCGGAACAATGAGCAGTTCTTC
CSGPRNNEQFF
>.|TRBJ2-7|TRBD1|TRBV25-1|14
TGTGCCAGCAGTGATGGGTCCAGGGGGCGCACGCAGTACTTC
CASSDGSRGRTQYF
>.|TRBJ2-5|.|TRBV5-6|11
TGTGCCAGCAGGCGTCGGGAGACCCAGTACTTC
CASRRRETQYF
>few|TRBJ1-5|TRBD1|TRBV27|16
TGTGCCAGCAGACCCGGGACAGGGGGCGCAGAGCAGCCCCAGCATTTT
CASRPGTGGAEQPQHF
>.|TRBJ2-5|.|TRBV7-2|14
TGTGCCAGCAGCTTAGCGACAGTGGAAGAGACCCAGTACTTC
CASSLATVEETQYF
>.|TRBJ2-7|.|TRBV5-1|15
TGCGCCAGCAGCTTGGGTCGGACGGACTACTACGAGCAGTACTTC
CASSLGRTDYYEQYF
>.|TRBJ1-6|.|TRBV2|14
TGTGCCAGCGGGGTGGGGGGAGCAAATTCACCCCTCCACTTT
CASGVGGANSPLHF
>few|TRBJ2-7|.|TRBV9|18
TGTGCCAGCAGCTTGGGACACTCATCTATACGCTCCTACGATGAGCAGTACTTC
CASSLGHSSIRSYDEQYF
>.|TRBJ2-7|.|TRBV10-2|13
TGCGCCAGCAGGACGGGGGCGGGGTACGAGCAGTACTTC
CASRTGAGYEQYF
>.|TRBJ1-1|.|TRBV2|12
TGTGCCAGCAGTGTCGGGAACACTGAAGCTTTCTTT
CASSVGNTEAFF
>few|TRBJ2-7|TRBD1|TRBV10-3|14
TGTGCCATCAGTGAAGAGACAGGGTGGTACGAGCAGTACTTC
CAISEETGWYEQYF
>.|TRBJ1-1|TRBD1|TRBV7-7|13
TGTGCTAGCAGCCAGGGACAGGGCACTGAAGCTTTCTTT
CASSQGQGTEAFF
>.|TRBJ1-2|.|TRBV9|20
TGTGCCAGCAGCGCCGAGGGGGGGCAGGGAGATATGGGTCCGCCCTATGGCTACACCTTC
CASSAEGGQGDMGPPYGYTF
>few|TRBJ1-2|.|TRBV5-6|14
TGTGCCAGCAGCCCGTTAAGGGGAGGCGGTGGCTACACCTTC
CASSPLRGGGGYTF
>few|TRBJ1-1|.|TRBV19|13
TGTGCCAGTAGTAAAGGTCAGAACACTGAAGCTTTCTTT
CASSKGQNTEAFF
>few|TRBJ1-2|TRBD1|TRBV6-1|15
TGTGCCAGCAGTGAGCCGGGACAGGGAATTCAGGGCTACACCTTC
CASSEPGQGIQGYTF
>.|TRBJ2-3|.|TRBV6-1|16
TGTGCCAGCAGTGAAAGGCTGGGCCCGTTCTCAGATACGCAGTATTTT
CASSERLGPFSDTQYF
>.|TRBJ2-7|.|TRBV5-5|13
TGTGCCAGCAGCTTGAGACTCCCCCACGAGCAGTACTTC
CASSLRLPHEQYF